The 6 T cell receptor beta chains below were found in one sample sequenced in a study of cytomegalovirus exposure and HLA in healthy donors. PCR was performed using 60 Vbeta and 13 Jbeta primers. Assay: immunoSEQ multiplex PCR; the TCRdb copy retains only in-frame clones and omits some. The sample comprises 180,000 or so clones, 70% to 75% of which are singletons, and approximately 2.9% rests with the top ten. The sample comprised PBMCs. These receptors were collected from a male donor in good health and CMV-seronegative.

The chain carries TRBV10-1 and TRBJ2-3, with 15 bases lining up with TRBD2. Germline V CDR1 and CDR2: WNHNN, SYGVQD (reference sequence). The V and J ends lost 4 bases and 9 bases, in that order; junction bases with no gene match: 2. The CDR3 contains 14 residues. The CDR3 DNA reads TGCGCCAGCAGTGGTGGGACTAGCGGGGGGACGCAGTATTTT. The encoded protein is CASSGGTSGGTQYF.

The chain uses TRBV4-1 and TRBJ2-1; 15 nucleotides line up with TRBD2. Germline trimming cut 3 bases from V and 10 bases from J; bases unmatched to any gene: 7. This CDR3 has 16 residues. CDR1 MGHRA and CDR2 YSYEKL come from the germline V gene. The CDR3 sequence: CASSQGFGTSGREQFF. For the CDR3, the DNA is TGCGCCAGCAGCCAGGGCTTCGGGACTAGCGGGAGGGAGCAGTTCTTC.

This clone was seen a few times. The chain employs TRBV19 and TRBJ2-2; TRBD1 aligns across 9 bases. Trimming took 4 bases from V and 6 from J; bases not matched to a gene: 9. CDR3 length equals 16 residues. Germline V gene data show CDR1 as LNHDA and CDR2 as SQIVND (reference sequence). CDR3: CASSREGGQGPGELFF. The CDR3 DNA is TGTGCCAGTAGTAGGGAAGGTGGACAGGGGCCCGGGGAGCTGTTTTTT. The full variable domain, its missing parts supplied by reference TRBV19 and TRBJ2-2, is DGGITQSPKYLFRKEGQNVTLSCEQNLNHDAMYWYRQDPGQGLRLIYYSQIVNDFQKGDIAEGYSVSREKKESFPLTVTSAQKNPTAFYLCASSREGGQGPGELFFGEGSRLTVL.

The V call is TRBV6-5, the J call TRBJ1-2; D call uncertain. Germline CDR1 is MNHEY and CDR2 is SVGAGI. V was clipped by 3 bases and J by 3 bases, with 14 bases between them. The CDR3 extends over 15 amino acids. For the CDR3, the DNA is TGTGCCAGCAGTTATAGTATGCGACGGGACTATGGCTACACCTTC. Translation: CASSYSMRRDYGYTF.

V gene TRBV6-5 combines with J gene TRBJ2-1; D not resolved. CDR3 length: 15 amino acids. V was trimmed by 2 bases and J by 6 bases, leaving 14 bases between them. Germline-derived CDR1 and CDR2 are MNHEY and SVGAGI. The CDR3 region is CASSYRPPFSNEQFF. CDR3 bases: TGTGCCAGCAGTTACCGCCCCCCCTTCAGCAATGAGCAGTTCTTC.

The rearrangement links TRBV6-1 to TRBJ2-5, with TRBD2 identical over 9 bases. The V gene end was trimmed by 10 bases and the J gene end by 14 bases; junction bases not matched to a gene: 14. There are 12 residues in the CDR3. The germline gives CDR1 MNHNS, CDR2 SASEGT. Written as DNA, the CDR3 is TGTGCCACCCAGTCTTCCGGGACTAGCTTCTACTTC. Translated: CATQSSGTSFYF.